By sample fraction, the clone carrying this T cell receptor beta chain is medium-sized. Germline lookup yields CDR1 LGHNA and CDR2 YNFKEQ. CDR3 length: 16 amino acids. V was clipped by 3 bases and J by 4 bases; unmatched bases: 8. The data derive from a study of graft-versus-host responses after intestinal transplantation. With roughly 200,000 irradiated, violet-dye-labeled stimulator cells, roughly 200,000 CFSE-labeled responder cells were plated. Profiling relied on immunoSEQ multiplex PCR, and the TCRdb table lists in-frame clones only, not all of them. The sample yields approximately 4,000 clones, 40% to 45% seen once.

The input for sequencing was alloreactive CD8+ T cells from a mixed lymphocyte reaction culture, taken before transplantation. This sample's subset: CFSE-low proliferating T cells sorted from roughly 6-day pre-transplant mixed lymphocyte reaction (GvH or HvG direction). This TCR came from a human patient who was an organ donor for intestinal transplantation. This sequence joins TRBV4-2 and TRBJ2-1; TRBD2 agrees at 8 bases. CDR3 sequence: CASSHTTGGWYNEQFF. The CDR3, as DNA: TGTGCCAGCAGCCATACTACGGGAGGGTGGTACAATGAGCAGTTCTTC.